This paragraph reports one TCR beta chain. In assigning cohorts, the study relied on participant-reported clinical history. These data belong to a study of blood T cell repertoires in COVID-19. Study-wide context: Researchers got acute and convalescent COVID-19 samples from the United States, Italy and Spain. PBMCs, B-cell-depleted T cells, or T cells were the source of the cDNA or gDNA that made up the material.

There are 15 residues in the CDR3. The ends lost 8 bases at V and 0 bases at J; junction bases unmatched: 7. CDR1 and CDR2 (germline): LGHDT, YNNKEL (reference sequence). TCRdb's copy holds only in-frame clones and misses some; the assay was immunoSEQ multiplex PCR. The table shows 150,000 or so clones, with roughly 87% occurring only once. V gene TRBV3-1 (or the pseudogene TRBV3-2) combines with J gene TRBJ2-1, with TRBD2 matching over 7 bases. This clonotype was sampled from a middle-aged woman who had been exposed to COVID-19. Material for sequencing was PBMCs or T cells enriched from blood (not recorded which). The CDR3 region is CASRGDGSSYNEQFF. CDR3 sequence (DNA): TGTGCCAGCCGGGGGGACGGGAGCTCCTACAATGAGCAGTTCTTC.